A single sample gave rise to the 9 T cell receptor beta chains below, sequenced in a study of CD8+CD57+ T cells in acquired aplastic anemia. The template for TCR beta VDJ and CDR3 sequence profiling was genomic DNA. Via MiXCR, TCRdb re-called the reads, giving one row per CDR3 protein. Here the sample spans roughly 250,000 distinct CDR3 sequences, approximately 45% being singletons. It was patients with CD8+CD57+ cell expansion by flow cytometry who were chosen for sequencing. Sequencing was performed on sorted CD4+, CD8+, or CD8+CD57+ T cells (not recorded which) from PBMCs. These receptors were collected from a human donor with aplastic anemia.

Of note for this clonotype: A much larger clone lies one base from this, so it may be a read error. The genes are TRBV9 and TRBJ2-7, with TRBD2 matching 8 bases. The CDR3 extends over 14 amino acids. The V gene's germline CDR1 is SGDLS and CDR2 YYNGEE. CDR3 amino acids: CASSPGGDTYERYF. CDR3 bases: TGTGCCAGCAGCCCCGGGGGGGATACCTACGAGCGGTACTTC.

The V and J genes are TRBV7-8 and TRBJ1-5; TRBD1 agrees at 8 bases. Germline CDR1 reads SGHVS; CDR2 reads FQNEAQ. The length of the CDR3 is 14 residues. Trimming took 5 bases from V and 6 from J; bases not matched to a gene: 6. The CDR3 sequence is CASSRRGRGQPQHF. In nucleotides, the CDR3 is TGTGCCAGCAGCCGCAGGGGGCGGGGTCAGCCCCAGCATTTT.

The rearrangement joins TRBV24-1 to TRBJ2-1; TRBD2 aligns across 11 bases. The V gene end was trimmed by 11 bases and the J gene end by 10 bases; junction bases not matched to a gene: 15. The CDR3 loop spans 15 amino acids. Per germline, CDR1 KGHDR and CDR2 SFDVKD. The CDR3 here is CASRPETSGAREQFF. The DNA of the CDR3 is TGTGCCAGCAGACCCGAGACTAGCGGGGCCCGAGAGCAGTTCTTC.

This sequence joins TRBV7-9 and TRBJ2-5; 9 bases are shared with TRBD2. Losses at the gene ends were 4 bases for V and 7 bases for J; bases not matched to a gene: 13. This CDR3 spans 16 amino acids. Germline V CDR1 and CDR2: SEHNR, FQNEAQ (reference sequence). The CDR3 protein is CASSSQEAGGARTQYF. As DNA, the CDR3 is TGTGCCAGCAGCTCGCAGGAGGCGGGAGGGGCACGGACCCAGTACTTC.

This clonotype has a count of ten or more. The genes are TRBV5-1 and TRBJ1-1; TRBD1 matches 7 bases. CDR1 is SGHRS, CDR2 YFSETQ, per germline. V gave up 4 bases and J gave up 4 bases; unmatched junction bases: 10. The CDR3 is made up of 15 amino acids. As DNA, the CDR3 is TGCGCCAGCAGCCCCATCGACAGGGCGGGCACTGAAGCTTTCTTT. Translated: CASSPIDRAGTEAFF. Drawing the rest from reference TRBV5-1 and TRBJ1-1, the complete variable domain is KAGVTQTPRYLIKTRGQQVTLSCSPISGHRSVSWYQQTPGQGLQFLFEYFSETQRNKGNFPGRFSGRQFSNSRSEMNVSTLELGDSALYLCASSPIDRAGTEAFFGQGTRLTVV.

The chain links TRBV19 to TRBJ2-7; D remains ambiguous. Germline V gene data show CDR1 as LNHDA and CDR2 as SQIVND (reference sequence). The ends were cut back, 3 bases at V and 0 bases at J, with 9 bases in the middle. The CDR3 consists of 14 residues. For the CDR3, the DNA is TGTGCCAGTAGTATGCAGAGGAGCTCCTACGAGCAGTACTTC. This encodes CASSMQRSSYEQYF.

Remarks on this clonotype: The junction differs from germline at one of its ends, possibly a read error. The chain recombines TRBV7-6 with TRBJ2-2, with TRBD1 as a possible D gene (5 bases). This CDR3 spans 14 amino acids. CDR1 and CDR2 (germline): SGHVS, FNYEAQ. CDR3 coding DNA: TGTGCCAGCGGCTTATCGGACAACATCGGGGAGCTGTTTTTT. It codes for CASGLSDNIGELFF.

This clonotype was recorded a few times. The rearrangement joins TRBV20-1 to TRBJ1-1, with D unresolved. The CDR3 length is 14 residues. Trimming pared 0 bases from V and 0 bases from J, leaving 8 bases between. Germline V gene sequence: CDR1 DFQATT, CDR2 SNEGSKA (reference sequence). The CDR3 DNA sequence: TGCAGTGCTAGAGAGGGCGGAGTGAACACTGAAGCTTTCTTT. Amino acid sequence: CSAREGGVNTEAFF.

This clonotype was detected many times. CDR3 nucleotides: TGCAGTGCTCAAAAATACAGGGGTATCTATGGCTACACCTTC. Translating gives CSAQKYRGIYGYTF. The rearrangement joins TRBV20-1 to TRBJ1-2; 7 positions agree with TRBD1. The CDR3 length is 14 residues. Germline loops: CDR1 DFQATT, CDR2 SNEGSKA (reference sequence). Germline trimming cut 5 bases from V and 4 bases from J; bases unmatched to any gene: 10.